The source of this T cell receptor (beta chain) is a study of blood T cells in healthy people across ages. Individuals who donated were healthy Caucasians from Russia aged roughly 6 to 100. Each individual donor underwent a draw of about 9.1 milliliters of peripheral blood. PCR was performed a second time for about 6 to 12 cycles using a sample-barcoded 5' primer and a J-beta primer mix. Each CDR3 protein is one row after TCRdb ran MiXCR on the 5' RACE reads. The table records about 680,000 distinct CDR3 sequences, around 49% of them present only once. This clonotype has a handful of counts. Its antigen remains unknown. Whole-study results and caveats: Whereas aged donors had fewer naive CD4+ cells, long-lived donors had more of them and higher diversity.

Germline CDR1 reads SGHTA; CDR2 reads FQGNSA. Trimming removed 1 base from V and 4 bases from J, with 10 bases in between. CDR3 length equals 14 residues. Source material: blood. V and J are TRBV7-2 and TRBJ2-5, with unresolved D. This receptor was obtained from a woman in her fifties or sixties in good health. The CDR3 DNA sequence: TGTGCCAGCAGCTTAGGGGTGGCAGCAGAGACCCAGTACTTC. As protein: CASSLGVAAETQYF.